The rows below give T cell receptor beta chains drawn from one sample of a study of cytomegalovirus exposure and HLA in healthy donors. The data were produced by immunoSEQ multiplex PCR, yet TCRdb's version contains in-frame clones alone and is incomplete. The sample contains some 200,000 clones, nearly 80% of which appear only once. Sequencing was carried out using PBMCs. These receptors all come from a female donor in good health and CMV-seronegative. CDR3s include the opening cysteine and the closing phenylalanine or tryptophan. A D gene is named only where the DNA matches it firmly. Part of the rows lack a size; the others show once, few, many or a class for expanded clones.

d_call: .; v_call: TRBV11-2; clone_size: .; j_call: TRBJ1-5; cdr3_aa: CASSLGGSNQPQHF; cdr3_nt: TGTGCCAGCAGCTTGGGGGGTTCAAATCAGCCCCAGCATTTT
d_call: .; v_call: TRBV4-3; clone_size: .; j_call: TRBJ2-7; cdr3_aa: CASSQDHSGLLSYEQYF; cdr3_nt: TGCGCCAGCAGCCAAGACCATTCGGGACTTCTATCCTACGAGCAGTACTTC
d_call: TRBD1; v_call: TRBV19; clone_size: .; j_call: TRBJ2-7; cdr3_aa: CASRLQGEGLYEQYF; cdr3_nt: TGTGCCAGTAGATTACAGGGGGAAGGTTTGTACGAGCAGTACTTC
d_call: TRBD1; v_call: TRBV19; clone_size: .; j_call: TRBJ2-7; cdr3_aa: CASSPRDRGGYEQYF; cdr3_nt: TGTGCCAGTAGTCCCCGGGACAGGGGAGGGTACGAGCAGTACTTC
d_call: .; v_call: TRBV4-1; clone_size: .; j_call: TRBJ1-5; cdr3_aa: CASSHPNQPQHF; cdr3_nt: TGCGCCAGCAGCCACCCTAATCAGCCCCAGCATTTT
d_call: .; v_call: TRBV29-1; clone_size: .; j_call: TRBJ2-3; cdr3_aa: CSALRFLTRDRNTDTQYF; cdr3_nt: TGCAGCGCCCTTCGTTTCCTAACACGGGATCGAAACACAGATACGCAGTATTTT
d_call: .; v_call: TRBV6-1; clone_size: .; j_call: TRBJ1-1; cdr3_aa: CASSQNREAFF; cdr3_nt: TGTGCCAGCAGTCAAAACAGGGAAGCTTTCTTT
d_call: TRBD1; v_call: TRBV10-3; clone_size: once; j_call: TRBJ2-7; cdr3_aa: CAIRGTGFYEQYF; cdr3_nt: TGTGCCATCAGGGGGACAGGGTTCTACGAGCAGTACTTC
d_call: .; v_call: TRBV30; clone_size: .; j_call: TRBJ1-1; cdr3_aa: CACLREGYTEAFF; cdr3_nt: TGTGCCTGTTTGCGGGAGGGGTACACTGAAGCTTTCTTT
d_call: TRBD2; v_call: TRBV7-9; clone_size: .; j_call: TRBJ2-2; cdr3_aa: CASSRTSGGTGELFF; cdr3_nt: TGTGCCAGCAGCCGGACTAGCGGAGGGACCGGGGAGCTGTTTTTT
d_call: .; v_call: TRBV6-6; clone_size: .; j_call: TRBJ1-2; cdr3_aa: CASRKARSDGYTF; cdr3_nt: TGTGCCAGCAGAAAGGCTCGGAGTGATGGCTACACCTTC
d_call: TRBD1; v_call: TRBV29-1; clone_size: .; j_call: TRBJ2-3; cdr3_aa: CSGPTGPKPTDTQYF; cdr3_nt: TGCAGCGGACCGACAGGGCCTAAACCCACAGATACGCAGTATTTT
d_call: TRBD1; v_call: TRBV19; clone_size: .; j_call: TRBJ1-2; cdr3_aa: CASWTGTGYTF; cdr3_nt: TGTGCCAGCTGGACAGGGACCGGCTACACCTTC
d_call: TRBD2; v_call: TRBV11-3; clone_size: .; j_call: TRBJ2-7; cdr3_aa: CASSRSGGLSYEQYF; cdr3_nt: TGTGCCAGCAGCAGGAGCGGGGGCCTCTCCTACGAGCAGTACTTC
d_call: .; v_call: TRBV10-1; clone_size: .; j_call: TRBJ1-3; cdr3_aa: CASSESQMGVGNTIYF; cdr3_nt: TGCGCCAGCAGTGAGTCCCAGATGGGCGTAGGAAACACCATATATTTT
d_call: .; v_call: TRBV7-9; clone_size: .; j_call: TRBJ2-7; cdr3_aa: CASSLIYGSGEQYF; cdr3_nt: TGTGCCAGCAGCTTAATATATGGATCGGGCGAGCAGTACTTC
d_call: TRBD2; v_call: TRBV7-3; clone_size: once; j_call: TRBJ2-7; cdr3_aa: CASSLGAGEYEQYF; cdr3_nt: TGTGCCAGCAGCTTAGGAGCGGGAGAGTACGAGCAGTACTTC
d_call: .; v_call: TRBV4-1; clone_size: .; j_call: TRBJ1-6; cdr3_aa: CASSHPAGSPLHF; cdr3_nt: TGCGCCAGCAGCCACCCCGCAGGTTCACCCCTCCACTTT
d_call: TRBD1; v_call: TRBV4-1; clone_size: once; j_call: TRBJ2-1; cdr3_aa: CASSLVQGISYNEQFF; cdr3_nt: TGCGCCAGCAGCCTCGTACAGGGGATCTCCTACAATGAGCAGTTCTTC
d_call: .; v_call: TRBV5-1; clone_size: .; j_call: TRBJ1-1; cdr3_aa: CASSLDSGVPEAFF; cdr3_nt: TGCGCCAGCAGCTTGGATTCAGGGGTGCCTGAAGCTTTCTTT
d_call: .; v_call: TRBV9; clone_size: .; j_call: TRBJ1-6; cdr3_aa: CASSVGSIGYFNSPLHF; cdr3_nt: TGTGCCAGCAGCGTAGGGAGCATCGGATATTTTAATTCACCCCTCCACTTT
d_call: TRBD1; v_call: TRBV12-5; clone_size: .; j_call: TRBJ1-2; cdr3_aa: CASGLGTGAYGYTF; cdr3_nt: TGTGCTAGTGGTTTGGGGACAGGGGCCTATGGCTACACCTTC
d_call: TRBD2; v_call: TRBV5-4; clone_size: .; j_call: TRBJ2-1; cdr3_aa: CASTQLAGEAEQFF; cdr3_nt: TGTGCCAGCACTCAACTAGCGGGAGAGGCTGAGCAGTTCTTC
d_call: TRBD1; v_call: TRBV18; clone_size: once; j_call: TRBJ1-1; cdr3_aa: CASSPQTGGMNTEAFF; cdr3_nt: TGTGCCAGCTCACCACAGACAGGGGGGATGAACACTGAAGCTTTCTTT
d_call: .; v_call: TRBV7-9; clone_size: once; j_call: TRBJ2-5; cdr3_aa: CASSLAGAQETQYF; cdr3_nt: TGTGCCAGCAGCTTAGCGGGAGCCCAAGAGACCCAGTACTTC
d_call: TRBD2; v_call: TRBV7-9; clone_size: .; j_call: TRBJ2-2; cdr3_aa: CSSQDSGGGYTGELFF; cdr3_nt: TGTTCCAGCCAAGACAGCGGGGGGGGGTACACCGGGGAGCTGTTTTTT
d_call: TRBD2; v_call: TRBV30; clone_size: few; j_call: TRBJ2-5; cdr3_aa: CAWSVRWVASGAQETQYF; cdr3_nt: TGTGCCTGGAGTGTACGGTGGGTGGCTAGCGGGGCCCAAGAGACCCAGTACTTC
d_call: TRBD2; v_call: TRBV19; clone_size: once; j_call: TRBJ2-7; cdr3_aa: CASSPRSGRFSYEQYF; cdr3_nt: TGTGCCAGTAGCCCTAGAAGCGGGAGGTTTTCCTACGAGCAGTACTTC
d_call: .; v_call: TRBV5-1; clone_size: few; j_call: TRBJ2-7; cdr3_aa: CASRPGGRGLLYEQYF; cdr3_nt: TGCGCCAGCCGCCCGGGTGGCCGGGGTTTACTCTACGAGCAGTACTTC
d_call: TRBD1; v_call: TRBV14; clone_size: .; j_call: TRBJ1-1; cdr3_aa: CASSQDLGNRGRAEAFF; cdr3_nt: TGTGCCAGCAGCCAAGATCTGGGGAACAGGGGGCGGGCTGAAGCTTTCTTT
d_call: TRBD1; v_call: TRBV7-2; clone_size: .; j_call: TRBJ2-1; cdr3_aa: CASSDRDSMFF; cdr3_nt: TGTGCCAGCAGCGACCGGGACAGCATGTTCTTC
d_call: .; v_call: TRBV5-6; clone_size: .; j_call: TRBJ2-3; cdr3_aa: CASSWGLPDSRTDTQYF; cdr3_nt: TGTGCCAGCAGCTGGGGACTTCCAGATTCTAGAACAGATACGCAGTATTTT
d_call: TRBD1; v_call: TRBV7-9; clone_size: .; j_call: TRBJ1-6; cdr3_aa: CASAKIQGVNSPLHF; cdr3_nt: TGTGCCAGCGCCAAAATACAGGGGGTTAATTCACCCCTCCACTTT
d_call: .; v_call: TRBV5-1; clone_size: .; j_call: TRBJ2-7; cdr3_aa: CASSLASGPDEQYF; cdr3_nt: TGCGCCAGCAGCTTGGCCAGCGGGCCTGACGAGCAGTACTTC
d_call: .; v_call: TRBV30; clone_size: .; j_call: TRBJ2-1; cdr3_aa: CAWAFWTEGNEQFF; cdr3_nt: TGTGCCTGGGCCTTCTGGACGGAGGGTAATGAGCAGTTCTTC
d_call: .; v_call: TRBV4-2; clone_size: few; j_call: TRBJ1-2; cdr3_aa: CASSPAGVVLGYTF; cdr3_nt: TGTGCCAGCAGCCCGGCAGGGGTAGTACTGGGATACACCTTC
d_call: TRBD2; v_call: TRBV15; clone_size: .; j_call: TRBJ2-1; cdr3_aa: CATSRDPGLAGGGPNASTYNEQFF; cdr3_nt: TGTGCCACCAGCAGAGATCCGGGGCTAGCGGGGGGGGGCCCCAACGCGAGCACCTACAATGAGCAGTTCTTC
d_call: TRBD1; v_call: TRBV11-1; clone_size: few; j_call: TRBJ2-7; cdr3_aa: CASSYGTGVEQYF; cdr3_nt: TGTGCCAGCAGCTACGGGACAGGGGTCGAGCAGTACTTC
d_call: TRBD1; v_call: TRBV11-3; clone_size: .; j_call: TRBJ1-2; cdr3_aa: CASSIGQGQSEGYTF; cdr3_nt: TGTGCCAGCAGCATAGGACAGGGGCAATCGGAAGGCTACACCTTC
d_call: .; v_call: TRBV6-6; clone_size: .; j_call: TRBJ2-3; cdr3_aa: CASSRNTDTQYF; cdr3_nt: TGTGCCAGCAGCCGTAACACAGATACGCAGTATTTT
d_call: .; v_call: TRBV5-1; clone_size: .; j_call: TRBJ2-3; cdr3_aa: CASSSAPGSTDTQYF; cdr3_nt: TGCGCCAGCAGCTCCGCCCCAGGTAGCACAGATACGCAGTATTTT
d_call: .; v_call: TRBV6-6; clone_size: .; j_call: TRBJ2-1; cdr3_aa: CASSYSRDEQFF; cdr3_nt: TGTGCCAGCAGTTACTCCCGGGATGAGCAGTTCTTC